The 5 T cell receptor beta chains given below trace back to one sample, sequenced in a study of beta chain features in type 1 diabetes. The whole isolated RNA underwent reverse transcription, so sequencing captured expressed TCRB transcripts. Measured with immunoSEQ multiplex PCR; TCRdb has only the in-frame clones, and not every one. The sample has some 100,000 clones; roughly 43% are singletons. The sample comprised stem cell memory CD4+ T cells from blood. Receptors originate from a young woman in good health.

The CDR3 nucleotides are TGTGCCAGCAGTCCCAACCGGGACTGGACTTCTCGATACGAGCAGTACTTC. It codes for CASSPNRDWTSRYEQYF. V gene TRBV28 combines with J gene TRBJ2-7, with a weak D call TRBD2 (6 bases). This CDR3 region has 17 residues. Germline CDR1 is MDHEN and CDR2 is SYDVKM. The V and J ends lost 5 bases and 4 bases respectively, with 24 bases between them.

This chain uses TRBV11-2 with TRBJ2-4; tentatively, D is TRBD2 (6 bases). With 2 bases removed from V and 7 bases from J, the gap between germline ends came to 9 bases. Germline V gene sequence: CDR1 SGHAT, CDR2 FQNNGV. The CDR3 extends over 13 amino acids. In nucleotides, the CDR3 is TGTGCCAGCAGCTTAACGGGACTGAACATTCAGTACTTC. It translates to CASSLTGLNIQYF.

The chain uses TRBV5-1 and TRBJ2-5; 10 bases are shared with TRBD2. Germline values: CDR1 SGHRS, CDR2 YFSETQ. V gave up 0 bases and J gave up 4 bases; unmatched junction bases: 9. This CDR3 contains 17 residues. As DNA, the CDR3 is TGCGCCAGCAGCTTGGTGAGCGGGAGGGCCTTGGGAGAGACCCAGTACTTC. Translating it yields CASSLVSGRALGETQYF.

Details on this clone: The junction shows a germline mismatch at one end, possibly a read error. CDR3 sequence reads: CAWSVTDRALLHF. CDR3 nucleotide sequence: TGTGCCTGGAGTGTCACTGACAGGGCCCTGCTGCACTTC. The rearrangement joins TRBV30 to TRBJ2-5, with TRBD1 identical over 7 bases. The germline CDR1 and CDR2 sequences are GTSNPN and SVGIG (reference sequence). There are 13 residues in the CDR3.

The genes are TRBV27 and TRBJ2-3, with 7 bases lining up with TRBD2. The CDR3 is made up of 15 amino acids. From germline, CDR1 is MNHEY and CDR2 SMNVEV (reference sequence). V lost 3 bases, J lost 3 bases, and 6 bases stayed unmatched. CDR3 loop: CASSFSGLRTDTQYF. The CDR3, as DNA: TGTGCCAGCAGTTTCTCGGGACTAAGGACAGATACGCAGTATTTT.